The entry below gives a single TCR beta chain sequence along with its context. Its antigen is unknown. The sample belongs to a study of OX40 agonist ivuxolimab in advanced cancers. Study-level background: At 0.01 to 10 mg/kg, ivuxolimab was administered intravenously to patients every 2 weeks.

The study, taken as a whole, reports: CD8+ T cells averaged more expanded clones than CD4+. At 0.1 to 3.0 mg/kg and by week 6, CD4+ and CD8+ T cells in the blood had expanded clonally.

The CDR3 covers 12 residues. CDR1 and CDR2 from the germline V gene are MNHEY and SMNVEV (reference sequence). Trimming stripped 6 bases from V and 5 bases from J, with 9 bases between. The assay was immunoSEQ multiplex PCR, and TCRdb's table has in-frame clones only and misses some. The repertoire has 40,000 to 60,000 clones, 60% to 85% of them found once; the top ten carry about 1.9%. The J gene is TRBJ2-3, the V gene TRBV27; no reliable D call. This clonotype was obtained from an adult with an advanced solid tumor such as melanoma, head and neck, liver or kidney cancer. The specimen was CD4+ or CD8+ T cells sorted from blood, collected in a trial of the OX40 agonist ivuxolimab. The CDR3 here is CASRNLGDTQYF. The DNA for the CDR3 is TGTGCCAGCAGAAATCTCGGAGATACGCAGTATTTT.